The 24 T cell receptor beta chains below come from one sample, sequenced in a study of blood T cell repertoires in COVID-19. Clones were read by immunoSEQ multiplex PCR, and TCRdb kept only the in-frame ones, dropping some. This sample has 200,000 to 250,000 clones, with about four fifths found just once. Sequenced sample: PBMCs or T cells enriched from blood (not recorded which). The receptors come from a woman in her forties with acute COVID-19.

The rearrangement uses TRBV4-3 and TRBJ2-2; D possibly corresponds to TRBD2 (6 bases). The ends were cut back, 1 base at V and 6 bases at J, with 21 bases in the middle. The CDR3 is made up of 18 amino acids. From germline, CDR1 is LGHNA and CDR2 YSLEER. The CDR3 DNA is TGCGCCAGCAGCCAAGCTAGCGTAATCCCCAGTTTGGCCGGGGAGCTGTTTTTT. Its protein product is CASSQASVIPSLAGELFF.

The CDR3 reads CASSYINSEAFF. The CDR3 region has the DNA TGTGCCAGCAGTTACATCAACAGCGAAGCTTTCTTT. V and J are TRBV6-2 or TRBV6-3 and TRBJ1-1; D unresolved. CDR3 length: 12 amino acids. V lost 2 bases and J 8 bases, leaving 9 bases between the germline ends. CDR1 is MNHEY, CDR2 SVGEGT, per germline.

This rearrangement joins TRBV6-5 to TRBJ1-1, with 7 bases fitting TRBD1. The junction had 7 bases not matched to a gene; V was cut back by 11 bases and J by 7 bases. This CDR3 has 11 amino acids. The V gene's germline CDR1 is MNHEY and CDR2 SVGAGI. The CDR3 is CAGSSGGEAFF. The CDR3 coding sequence is TGTGCCGGATCCTCAGGGGGTGAAGCTTTCTTT.

The CDR3 reads CASSLSFYSSYGYTF. The CDR3 nucleotides are TGTGCCAGCAGTTTATCGTTCTACAGTAGCTATGGCTACACCTTC. This rearrangement joins TRBV27 to TRBJ1-2, with D unclear. Trimming shortened V by 0 bases and J by 4 bases, and 12 bases separated the two germline ends. Germline CDR1 MNHEY, CDR2 SMNVEV (reference sequence). This CDR3 is built from 15 residues.

This chain connects TRBV3-1 (or the pseudogene TRBV3-2) to TRBJ2-5, with no clear D. Germline assignment: CDR1 LGHDT and CDR2 YNNKEL (reference sequence). This CDR3 has 12 residues. V was pared by 2 bases and J by 9 bases, with 10 bases between. The CDR3 DNA follows: TGTGCCAGCAGCCAAAGTTCACGGGCCCAGTACTTC. Protein: CASSQSSRAQYF.

This sequence joins TRBV27 and TRBJ1-2; 7 nucleotides line up with TRBD1. The V gene end was trimmed by 2 bases and the J gene end by 5 bases; junction bases not matched to a gene: 5. The CDR3 extends over 14 amino acids. Germline V CDR1 and CDR2: MNHEY, SMNVEV (reference sequence). The CDR3 is CASSLQGRGYGYTF. The CDR3 DNA reads as TGTGCCAGCAGTTTACAGGGCAGGGGGTATGGCTACACCTTC.

V is TRBV14 and J is TRBJ1-5; tentatively, D is TRBD1 (5 bases). The CDR3 is 13 amino acids. V was clipped by 4 bases and J by 7 bases, with 11 bases between them. Germline V gives CDR1 SGHDN, CDR2 FVKESK. CDR3 nucleotides: TGTGCCAGCAGCCTTGGGGCTTTGCAGCCCCAGCATTTT. Protein product: CASSLGALQPQHF.

J is TRBJ1-2 and V is TRBV7-8; D perhaps matches TRBD1 (6 bases). The CDR3 has 16 amino acids. Germline loops: CDR1 SGHVS, CDR2 FQNEAQ. Trimming took 5 bases from V and 4 from J, leaving 20 bases between them. The chain's CDR3 is CASSPSGTTAPYGYTF. The DNA of the CDR3 is TGTGCCAGCAGCCCTAGCGGGACAACAGCTCCCTATGGCTACACCTTC.

The V gene is TRBV6-2 or TRBV6-3, the J gene TRBJ1-5; D gene unclear. This CDR3 is built from 12 residues. The ends were cut back, 2 bases at V and 6 bases at J, with 5 bases in the middle. The germline CDR1 and CDR2 sequences are MNHEY and SVGEGT. CDR3 sequence reads: CASSYLGQPQHF. The CDR3 nucleotides are TGTGCCAGCAGTTACCTCGGTCAGCCCCAGCATTTT.

The chain links TRBV2 to TRBJ2-7, with TRBD2 matching over 8 bases. V shed 3 bases, J shed 0 bases, and the junction held 7 bases outside the gene matches. Looked up from germline, CDR1 is SNHLY and CDR2 is FYNNEI. This CDR3 has 16 residues. CDR3 protein: CASSDKAGESSYEQYF. CDR3 sequence (DNA): TGTGCCAGCAGTGATAAAGCGGGAGAGAGCTCCTACGAGCAGTACTTC.

This clone was seen a few times. J is TRBJ2-7 and V is TRBV12-3 or TRBV12-4, with unresolved D. Trimming pared 5 bases from V and 2 bases from J, leaving 10 bases between. This CDR3 has 13 amino acids. This chain's CDR3 is CASSLPPAYEQYF. DNA of the CDR3: TGTGCCAGCAGTCTCCCGCCAGCCTACGAGCAGTACTTC.

The genes are TRBV18 and TRBJ1-2, with TRBD1 matching 7 bases. This CDR3 region has 14 residues. CDR1 KGHSH and CDR2 LQKENI come from the germline V gene. V lost 6 bases, J lost 6 bases, and 10 bases stayed unmatched. The CDR3 here is CASSSRRGRDGYTF. CDR3 DNA sequence: TGTGCCAGCTCCTCCAGAAGGGGGCGCGATGGCTACACCTTC.

This chain connects TRBV12-3 or TRBV12-4 to TRBJ1-1; D is unresolved. V gave up 6 bases and J gave up 2 bases, with 10 bases separating them. This CDR3 comprises 13 residues. CDR3 bases: TGTGCCAGCAGGCGGGTCTCTAACACTGAAGCTTTCTTT. Residues: CASRRVSNTEAFF.

The chain employs TRBV7-8 and TRBJ1-5; perhaps TRBD1 as D (5 bases). The V end lost 5 bases, the J end lost 2 bases, and 13 bases lay between the germline ends. CDR3 length equals 15 residues. Per germline, CDR1 SGHVS and CDR2 FQNEAQ. The CDR3 nucleotides are TGTGCCAGCAGCACCTTTGCCAGGGGCAATCAGCCCCAGCATTTT. Encoded protein: CASSTFARGNQPQHF.

V is TRBV27 and J is TRBJ1-5, with D unclear. Germline lookup yields CDR1 MNHEY and CDR2 SMNVEV (reference sequence). The CDR3 runs 14 residues. The V end was cut by 3 bases, the J end by 2 bases, with 8 bases between. CDR3 loop: CASSFLQGNQPQHF. Here the CDR3 DNA reads TGTGCCAGCAGTTTTTTGCAGGGCAATCAGCCCCAGCATTTT.

The chain has TRBV9 and TRBJ2-7; TRBD2 might be the D (5 bases). V was clipped by 0 bases and J by 3 bases, with 10 bases between them. CDR3 size: 14 residues. In germline, CDR1 is SGDLS, CDR2 YYNGEE. CDR3 protein: CASSVEVSGYEQYF. The CDR3 DNA follows: TGTGCCAGCAGCGTAGAGGTCAGCGGCTACGAGCAGTACTTC.

The CDR3 is CASSDSDGRSPIYGYTF. DNA for the CDR3: TGTGCCAGCAGCGACAGCGACGGCCGGAGTCCGATCTATGGCTACACCTTC. This sequence joins TRBV5-8 and TRBJ1-2, with a weak D call TRBD1 (5 bases). V was shortened by 4 bases and J by 4 bases, with 23 bases between the two germline ends. This CDR3 contains 17 residues. Germline V CDR1 and CDR2: SGHTS, YDEGEE.

V gene TRBV7-9 combines with J gene TRBJ2-1; D gene unclear. This CDR3 spans 12 amino acids. Looked up from germline, CDR1 is SEHNR and CDR2 is FQNEAQ (reference sequence). V lost 3 bases to trimming and J lost 6 bases, with 6 bases between them. The CDR3 sequence: CASSFTGNEQFF. CDR3 DNA sequence: TGTGCCAGCAGCTTTACGGGCAATGAGCAGTTCTTC.

The chain's CDR3 is CASSSQGARNQPQHF. Written as DNA, the CDR3 is TGTGCCAGCAGCTCTCAGGGGGCGCGCAATCAGCCCCAGCATTTT. The rearrangement joins TRBV6-5 to TRBJ1-5, with TRBD1 matching over 8 bases. Germline values: CDR1 MNHEY, CDR2 SVGAGI. The CDR3 totals 15 residues. Germline trimming cut 6 bases from V and 2 bases from J; bases unmatched to any gene: 6.

The chain employs TRBV30 and TRBJ1-6; 9 bases agree with TRBD1. V gave up 7 bases and J gave up 7 bases; unmatched junction bases: 5. CDR1 is GTSNPN, CDR2 SVGIG, per germline (reference sequence). This CDR3 has 13 residues. The CDR3 region is CASVGQGNSPLHF. Here the CDR3 DNA reads TGTGCCTCCGTGGGACAGGGAAATTCACCCCTCCACTTT.

The chain couples TRBV30 to TRBJ1-5; D remains ambiguous. Per the germline V gene, CDR1 is GTSNPN and CDR2 is SVGIG (reference sequence). V lost 0 bases and J 3 bases, leaving 15 bases between the germline ends. The CDR3 is 16 amino acids. The DNA for the CDR3 is TGTGCCTGGAGTGTAAAGTCTCACGGGAACAATCAGCCCCAGCATTTT. As protein: CAWSVKSHGNNQPQHF.

The V call is TRBV4-1, the J call TRBJ2-7, with TRBD2 matching 12 bases. Germline V gene data show CDR1 as MGHRA and CDR2 as YSYEKL. The CDR3 consists of 17 residues. V lost 0 bases to trimming and J lost 2 bases; unmatched junction nucleotides: 5. The CDR3 loop reads CASSQERTSGTTYEQYF. The CDR3 DNA reads TGCGCCAGCAGCCAAGAGAGGACTAGCGGGACGACCTACGAGCAGTACTTC.

V gene TRBV5-1 combines with J gene TRBJ2-7; 7 bases are shared with TRBD1. With 4 bases clipped from V and 3 bases from J, the junction kept 4 bases outside the gene matches. The CDR3 is 13 amino acids. CDR1 is SGHRS and CDR2 is YFSETQ in the germline V gene. CDR3 sequence reads: CASSRDSHYEQYF. CDR3 bases: TGCGCCAGCAGCAGGGACAGCCACTACGAGCAGTACTTC.

The chain joins TRBV14 to TRBJ2-7; D is possibly TRBD1 (5 bases). The length of the CDR3 is 14 residues. V was pared by 2 bases and J by 2 bases, with 10 bases between. Germline V gene sequence: CDR1 SGHDN, CDR2 FVKESK. This chain's CDR3 is CASSQQGTTYEQYF. The CDR3 coding sequence is TGTGCCAGCAGCCAACAGGGAACAACCTACGAGCAGTACTTC.